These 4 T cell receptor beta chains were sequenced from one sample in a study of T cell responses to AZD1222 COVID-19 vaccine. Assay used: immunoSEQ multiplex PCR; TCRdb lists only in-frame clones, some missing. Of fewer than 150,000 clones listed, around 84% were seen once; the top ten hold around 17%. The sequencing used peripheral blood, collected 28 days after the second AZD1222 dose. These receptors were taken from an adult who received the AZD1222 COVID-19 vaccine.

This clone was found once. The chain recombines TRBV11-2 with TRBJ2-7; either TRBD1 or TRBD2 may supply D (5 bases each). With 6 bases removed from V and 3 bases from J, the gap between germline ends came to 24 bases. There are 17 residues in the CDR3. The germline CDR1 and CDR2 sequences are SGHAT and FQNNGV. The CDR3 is CASSWTTETTLYYEQYF. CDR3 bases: TGTGCCAGCAGTTGGACGACAGAGACTACCCTCTACTACGAGCAGTACTTC.

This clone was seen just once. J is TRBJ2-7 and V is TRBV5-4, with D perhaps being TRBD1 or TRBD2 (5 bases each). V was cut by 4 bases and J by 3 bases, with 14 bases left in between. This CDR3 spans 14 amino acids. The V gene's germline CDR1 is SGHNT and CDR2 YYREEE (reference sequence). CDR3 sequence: CASSPWDGDYEQYF. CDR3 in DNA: TGTGCCAGCAGCCCCTGGGACGGTGACTACGAGCAGTACTTC.

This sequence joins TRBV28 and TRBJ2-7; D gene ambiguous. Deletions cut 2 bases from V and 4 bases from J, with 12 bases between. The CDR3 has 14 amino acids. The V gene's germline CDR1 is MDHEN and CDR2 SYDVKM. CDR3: CASSLQPVGYEQYF. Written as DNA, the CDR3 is TGTGCCAGCAGTTTACAGCCGGTCGGTTACGAGCAGTACTTC.

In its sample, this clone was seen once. The CDR3 is CASSRTLRDEQFF. The CDR3 bases are TGTGCCAGCAGTCGGACCCTTAGGGATGAGCAGTTCTTC. The chain links TRBV6-5 to TRBJ2-1; D is uncertain. The CDR3 length is 13 residues. Trimming removed 5 bases at V and 8 bases at J, with 13 bases between. The germline V gene has CDR1 MNHEY and CDR2 SVGAGI.